The TCR beta chain described here comes from a study of T cell responses to AZD1222 COVID-19 vaccine. Study as a whole: Researchers grouped second doses given at about 4 or about 12 weeks into one pool. Points from the study as a whole: No day 14 peak samples; only post-peak repertoires were characterized. Spike as a whole was targeted by vaccine-associated CD4 TCRs, dominant at 160-218 and 743-854. Females outnumbered males among donors, who were mostly white British; clonal diversity was possibly underestimated.

This CDR3 comprises 15 residues. Germline CDR1 is SNHLY and CDR2 is FYNNEI. The J segment lost 5 bases and the V segment lost 2 bases, leaving 9 bases of the junction unmatched. Points on this clone: The antigen is not known.

Profiling relied on immunoSEQ multiplex PCR, and the TCRdb table lists in-frame clones only, not all of them. The data contain 150,000 or so clones, 80% to 90% of them singletons. The source of this sequence is an adult in good health. The sequencing used peripheral blood, collected on day 0 of AZD1222 vaccination. This chain links TRBV2 with TRBJ2-7; 7 bases fit TRBD2. In DNA, the CDR3 is TGTGCCAGCAGTGAAAGCGGGGCAGGGTCCAACGAGCAGTACTTC. This sequence encodes CASSESGAGSNEQYF.